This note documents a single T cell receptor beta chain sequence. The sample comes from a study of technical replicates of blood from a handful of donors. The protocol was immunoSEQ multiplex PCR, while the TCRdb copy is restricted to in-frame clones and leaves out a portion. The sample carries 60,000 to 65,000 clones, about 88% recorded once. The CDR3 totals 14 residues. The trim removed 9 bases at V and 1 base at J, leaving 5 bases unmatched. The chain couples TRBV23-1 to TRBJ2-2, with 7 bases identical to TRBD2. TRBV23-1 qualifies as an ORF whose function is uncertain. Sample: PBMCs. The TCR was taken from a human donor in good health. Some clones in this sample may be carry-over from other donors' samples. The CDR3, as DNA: TGCGCCAGGGTGAAGCGGGAGAACACCGGGGAGCTGTTTTTT. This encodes CARVKRENTGELFF.